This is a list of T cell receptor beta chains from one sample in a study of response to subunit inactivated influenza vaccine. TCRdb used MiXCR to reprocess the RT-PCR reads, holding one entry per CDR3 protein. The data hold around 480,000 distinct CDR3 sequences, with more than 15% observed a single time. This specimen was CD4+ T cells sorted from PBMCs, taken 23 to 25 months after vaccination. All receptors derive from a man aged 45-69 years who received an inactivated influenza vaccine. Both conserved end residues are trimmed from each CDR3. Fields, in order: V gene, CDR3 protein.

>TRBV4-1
ASSSYERAYEQY
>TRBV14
ASSQGLPGDEQF
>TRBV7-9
ASSRLDGDWTQY
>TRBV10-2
ASRSGSGRGFEY
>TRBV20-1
SAREQGINQPQH
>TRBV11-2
ASSLEDRGEQY
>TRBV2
ASSGKAEQF
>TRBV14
ASSQDFGFTGELF
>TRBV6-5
ASSPLVQPQH
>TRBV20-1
SAIRGAGGGYT
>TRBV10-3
AISGTAQTSTKQY
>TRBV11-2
ASSSAPGHYGYT
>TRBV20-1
SARAPYGRALTDTQY
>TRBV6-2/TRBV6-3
ASRGSGASYNEQF
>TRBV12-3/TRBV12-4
AISLATLLSIYNEQF
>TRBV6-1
ASSSLSGRANEQY
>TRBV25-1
ASSGWRGRD
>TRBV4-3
ASSQDAGQGFDEQY
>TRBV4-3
ASSLVPGAEQF
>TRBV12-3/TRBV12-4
ASSRVTGQETQY
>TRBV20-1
SAKTGGYEQY
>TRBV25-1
ASNTGPNTGELF
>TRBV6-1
ASRAGPRTEAF
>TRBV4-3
ASSQDRTGKKLF
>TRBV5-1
ASSLDWTNYGYT
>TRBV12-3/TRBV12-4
ASSAPRRLAGARETQY
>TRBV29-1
SGTGGQSYEQY
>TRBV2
ASSEVIYEQY